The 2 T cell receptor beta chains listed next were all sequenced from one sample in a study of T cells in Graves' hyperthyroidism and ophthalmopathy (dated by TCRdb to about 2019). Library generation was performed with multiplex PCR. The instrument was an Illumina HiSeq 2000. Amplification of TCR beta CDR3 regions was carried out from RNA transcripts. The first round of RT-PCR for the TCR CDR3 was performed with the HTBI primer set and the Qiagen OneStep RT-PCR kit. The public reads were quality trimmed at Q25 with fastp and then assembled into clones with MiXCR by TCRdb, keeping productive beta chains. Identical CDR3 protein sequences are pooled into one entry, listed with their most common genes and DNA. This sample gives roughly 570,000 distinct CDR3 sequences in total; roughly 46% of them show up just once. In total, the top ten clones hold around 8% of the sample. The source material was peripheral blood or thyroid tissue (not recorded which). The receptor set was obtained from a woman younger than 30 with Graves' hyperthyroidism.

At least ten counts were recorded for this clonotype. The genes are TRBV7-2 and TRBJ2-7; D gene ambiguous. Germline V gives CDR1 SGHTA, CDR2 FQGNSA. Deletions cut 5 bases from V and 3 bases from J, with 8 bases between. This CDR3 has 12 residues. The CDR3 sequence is CASSGNHYEQYF. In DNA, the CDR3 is TGTGCCAGCAGCGGTAACCACTACGAGCAGTACTTC.

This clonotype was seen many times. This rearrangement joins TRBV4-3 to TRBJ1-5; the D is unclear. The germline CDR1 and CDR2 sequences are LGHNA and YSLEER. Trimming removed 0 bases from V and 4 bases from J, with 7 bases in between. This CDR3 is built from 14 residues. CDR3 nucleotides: TGCGCCAGCAGCCAAGAAGGTCGTAATCAGCCCCAGCATTTT. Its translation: CASSQEGRNQPQHF.